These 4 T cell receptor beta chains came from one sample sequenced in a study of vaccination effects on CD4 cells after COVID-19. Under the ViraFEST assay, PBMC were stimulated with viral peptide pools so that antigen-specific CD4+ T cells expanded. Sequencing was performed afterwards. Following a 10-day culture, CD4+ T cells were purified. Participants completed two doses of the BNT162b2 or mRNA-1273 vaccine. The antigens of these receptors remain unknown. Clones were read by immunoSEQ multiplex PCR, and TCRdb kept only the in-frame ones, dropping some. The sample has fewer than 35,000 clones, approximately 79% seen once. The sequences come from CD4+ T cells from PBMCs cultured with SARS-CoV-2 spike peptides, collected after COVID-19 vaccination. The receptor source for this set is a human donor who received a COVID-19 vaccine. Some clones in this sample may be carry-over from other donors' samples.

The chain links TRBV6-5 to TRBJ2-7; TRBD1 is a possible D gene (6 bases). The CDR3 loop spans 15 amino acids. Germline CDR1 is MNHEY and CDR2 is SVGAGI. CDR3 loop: CASTYRVKPPHEQYV. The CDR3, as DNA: TGTGCCAGCACTTACAGGGTTAAGCCCCCCCACGAGCAGTACGTC.

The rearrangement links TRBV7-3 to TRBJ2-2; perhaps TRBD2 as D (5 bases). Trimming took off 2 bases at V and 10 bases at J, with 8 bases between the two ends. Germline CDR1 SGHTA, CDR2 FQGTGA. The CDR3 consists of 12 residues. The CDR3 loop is CASSLRGAELFF. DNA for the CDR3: TGTGCCAGCAGCTTACGGGGTGCGGAGCTGTTTTTT. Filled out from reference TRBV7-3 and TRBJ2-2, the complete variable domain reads GAGVSQTPSNKVTEKGKYVELRCDPISGHTALYWYRQSLGQGPEFLIYFQGTGAADDSGLPNDRFFAVRPEGSVSTLKIQRTERGDSAVYLCASSLRGAELFFGEGSRLTVL.

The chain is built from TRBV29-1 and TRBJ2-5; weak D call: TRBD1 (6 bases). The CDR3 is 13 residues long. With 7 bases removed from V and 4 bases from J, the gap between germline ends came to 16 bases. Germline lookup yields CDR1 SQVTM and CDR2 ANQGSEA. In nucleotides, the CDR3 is TGCAGCGGATCAAACAGGGTTGGAGAGACCCAGTACTTC. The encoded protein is CSGSNRVGETQYF. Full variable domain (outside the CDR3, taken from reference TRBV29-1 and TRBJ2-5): SAVISQKPSRDICQRGTSLTIQCQVDSQVTMMFWYRQQPGQSLTLIATANQGSEATYESGFVIDKFPISRPNLTFSTLTVSNMSPEDSSIYLCSGSNRVGETQYFGPGTRLLVL.

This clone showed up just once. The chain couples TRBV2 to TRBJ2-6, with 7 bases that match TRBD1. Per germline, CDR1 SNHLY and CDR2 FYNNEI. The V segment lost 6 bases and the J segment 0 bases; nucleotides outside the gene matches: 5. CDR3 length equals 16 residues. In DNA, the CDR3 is TGTGCCAGCAGGCTGGACAGGTTCTCTGGGGCCAACGTCCTGACTTTC. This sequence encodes CASRLDRFSGANVLTF.